The 32 T cell receptor beta chains in this list originate from one sample, sequenced in a study of blood T cell repertoires in COVID-19. Data came from immunoSEQ multiplex PCR; TCRdb stores just in-frame clones and leaves some out. The data show roughly 260,000 clones, 70% to 90% seen once. The sequenced sample consisted of peripheral blood. Receptors were obtained from a middle-aged woman who had recovered from COVID-19.

This clone came up once. The chain is built from TRBV19 and TRBJ2-1; the D gene is possibly TRBD1 (5 bases). Between the trimmed V and J ends, which lost 1 base and 6 bases, there was a span of 16 bases. CDR1 LNHDA and CDR2 SQIVND come from the germline V gene (reference sequence). There are 16 residues in the CDR3. The CDR3, as DNA: TGTGCCAGTAGTATAGGTCTCCTCACAAGGGGCAATGAGCAGTTCTTC. Its protein is CASSIGLLTRGNEQFF.

The V gene is TRBV6-1, the J gene TRBJ1-2; 7 bases agree with TRBD1. With V trimmed by 0 bases and J by 6 bases, 4 bases remained unmatched. This CDR3 region has 14 residues. Germline assignment: CDR1 MNHNS and CDR2 SASEGT. The CDR3: CASSEARQGDGYTF. The CDR3 nucleotides read TGTGCCAGCAGTGAAGCGCGGCAGGGGGATGGCTACACCTTC.

The V call is TRBV7-9, the J call TRBJ2-3, with 7 bases that match TRBD1. Germline trimming cut 2 bases from V and 7 bases from J; bases unmatched to any gene: 6. The CDR3 covers 14 residues. Germline V lookup: CDR1 SEHNR, CDR2 FQNEAQ (reference sequence). CDR3 DNA sequence: TGTGCCAGCAGCTTATTGACAGGGATGAATACGCAGTATTTT. This sequence encodes CASSLLTGMNTQYF.

V and J are TRBV5-1 and TRBJ1-2, with 9 bases lining up with TRBD1. V shed 4 bases, J shed 4 bases, and the junction held 8 bases outside the gene matches. The CDR3 is 15 residues long. Germline loops: CDR1 SGHRS, CDR2 YFSETQ. CDR3 residues: CASSGGQGLVYGYTF. The CDR3 nucleotides are TGCGCCAGCAGCGGCGGACAGGGGCTTGTCTATGGCTACACCTTC.

The chain joins TRBV7-2 to TRBJ2-3, with TRBD2 matching 7 bases. Germline values: CDR1 SGHTA, CDR2 FQGNSA. This CDR3 contains 14 residues. V lost 5 bases and J lost 0; bases outside the gene matches: 2. The CDR3 region is CASSPAGSTDTQYF. DNA of the CDR3: TGTGCCAGCAGCCCAGCGGGGAGCACAGATACGCAGTATTTT. Variable domain in full (rest from reference TRBV7-2 and TRBJ2-3): GAGVSQSPSNKVTEKGKDVELRCDPISGHTALYWYRQSLGQGLEFLIYFQGNSAPDKSGLPSDRFSAERTGGSVSTLTIQRTQQEDSAVYLCASSPAGSTDTQYFGPGTRLTVL.

The chain recombines TRBV27 with TRBJ2-7; TRBD2 is a possible D gene (5 bases). Per the germline V gene, CDR1 is MNHEY and CDR2 is SMNVEV (reference sequence). The CDR3 length is 14 residues. V was cut by 2 bases and J by 3 bases, with 11 bases left in between. For the CDR3, the DNA is TGTGCCAGCAGTTTAAAGGGAGTAAACTACGAGCAGTACTTC. Its translation: CASSLKGVNYEQYF.

The chain recombines TRBV4-3 with TRBJ2-7; D is perhaps TRBD1 (6 bases). V dropped 0 bases and J dropped 1 base, with 7 bases sitting between them. Germline V gene sequence: CDR1 LGHNA, CDR2 YSLEER. The length of the CDR3 is 14 residues. CDR3 DNA sequence: TGCGCCAGCAGCCAAGAAGGACAGTCCTACGAGCAGTACTTC. This encodes CASSQEGQSYEQYF.

This chain connects TRBV24-1 to TRBJ2-5, with 9 bases matching TRBD1. From germline, CDR1 is KGHDR and CDR2 SFDVKD. The CDR3 has 14 amino acids. J gave up 5 bases and V 6 bases, and 6 bases lay outside the gene matches. Here the CDR3 DNA reads TGTGCCACCAGTCCGGGACAGGGTGTGGAGACCCAGTACTTC. It translates to CATSPGQGVETQYF.

The chain uses TRBV3-1 (or the pseudogene TRBV3-2) and TRBJ2-7; 8 bases match TRBD1. Germline CDR1 LGHDT, CDR2 YNNKEL (reference sequence). With 7 bases clipped from V and 5 bases from J, the junction kept 7 bases outside the gene matches. The CDR3 contains 13 residues. The CDR3 region is CASKQGGSDEQYF. The CDR3 DNA reads as TGTGCCAGCAAACAGGGGGGCTCTGACGAGCAGTACTTC.

V gene TRBV28 combines with J gene TRBJ1-4, with D tentatively TRBD1 (6 bases). This CDR3 has 13 amino acids. Trimming took 1 base from V and 8 from J, leaving 8 bases between them. Germline CDR1 reads MDHEN; CDR2 reads SYDVKM. As DNA, the CDR3 is TGTGCCAGCAGTTTATACAGGGACGAAAAACTGTTTTTT. Encoded protein: CASSLYRDEKLFF.

This chain joins TRBV19 and TRBJ2-7, with D maybe TRBD1 (6 bases). This CDR3 spans 13 amino acids. Trimming pared 10 bases from V and 0 bases from J, leaving 13 bases between. Germline V CDR1 and CDR2: LNHDA, SQIVND (reference sequence). This CDR3 reads CANPGHSSYEQYF. For the CDR3, the DNA is TGTGCCAATCCGGGACACAGCTCCTACGAGCAGTACTTC.

This chain connects TRBV15 to TRBJ2-5; 8 bases fit TRBD2. The V gene's germline CDR1 is LNHNV and CDR2 YYDKDF (reference sequence). The CDR3 runs 15 residues. Trimming at V came to 0 bases and at J to 2 bases, leaving 2 bases not matched to a gene. This CDR3 reads CATSRDRGGQETQYF. The CDR3 DNA sequence: TGTGCCACCAGCAGAGATCGGGGGGGACAAGAGACCCAGTACTTC.

The chain combines TRBV4-1 with TRBJ1-5, with unresolved D. CDR1 MGHRA and CDR2 YSYEKL come from the germline V gene. V gave up 2 bases and J gave up 6 bases, with 14 bases separating them. CDR3 size: 15 residues. CDR3 residues: CASSQLPPPFQPQHF. CDR3 sequence (DNA): TGCGCCAGCAGCCAACTTCCTCCTCCTTTTCAGCCCCAGCATTTT.

The chain carries TRBV27 and TRBJ2-1; 14 nucleotides align to TRBD2. V gave up 5 bases and J gave up 4 bases; unmatched junction bases: 1. Germline V lookup: CDR1 MNHEY, CDR2 SMNVEV (reference sequence). The CDR3 spans 15 residues. The CDR3, as DNA: TGTGCCAGCAGTAGACTAGCGGGAGGGTACAATGAGCAGTTCTTC. Encoded protein: CASSRLAGGYNEQFF.

CDR3 amino acids: CASSYGLASYEQYF. In DNA, the CDR3 is TGCGCCAGCAGCTATGGACTAGCGAGCTACGAGCAGTACTTC. This chain joins TRBV4-3 and TRBJ2-7; TRBD2 matches 9 bases. The CDR3 has 14 residues. V lost 5 bases and J lost 3; bases outside the gene matches: 5. The germline CDR1 and CDR2 sequences are LGHNA and YSLEER.

Worth noting for this clone: At one end the junction does not follow the germline gene, possibly because of a read error. The chain uses TRBV7-7 and TRBJ2-1, with 8 bases lining up with TRBD1. The germline CDR1 and CDR2 sequences are SSHAT and FNYEAQ (reference sequence). This CDR3 contains 15 residues. This CDR3 reads CASSLDRASYNEQFF. The CDR3 DNA reads as TGTGCTAGCAGCCTGGACAGGGCTTCTTACAATGAGCAGTTCTTC.

V is TRBV19 and J is TRBJ1-2; 10 bases are shared with TRBD1. CDR1 LNHDA and CDR2 SQIVND come from the germline V gene (reference sequence). The junction had 8 bases not matched to a gene; V was cut back by 6 bases and J by 1 base. CDR3 size: 16 residues. CDR3 sequence: CASRNTGQGINYGYTF. In DNA form, the CDR3 reads TGTGCCAGTAGGAACACGGGACAGGGGATTAACTATGGCTACACCTTC. Drawing the rest from reference TRBV19 and TRBJ1-2, the complete variable domain is DGGITQSPKYLFRKEGQNVTLSCEQNLNHDAMYWYRQDPGQGLRLIYYSQIVNDFQKGDIAEGYSVSREKKESFPLTVTSAQKNPTAFYLCASRNTGQGINYGYTFGSGTRLTVV.

This clone was seen just once. The chain carries TRBV3-1 (or the pseudogene TRBV3-2) and TRBJ1-1; D is possibly TRBD1 (5 bases). Germline V CDR1 and CDR2: LGHDT, YNNKEL (reference sequence). The CDR3 is 14 amino acids. V dropped 4 bases and J dropped 0 bases, with 9 bases sitting between them. CDR3 in DNA: TGTGCCAGCAGCCGGGGCAGCTTGAACACTGAAGCTTTCTTT. Translated, it gives CASSRGSLNTEAFF.

This clone has more than one count but fewer than ten. This chain uses TRBV6-5 with TRBJ2-2; TRBD2 aligns across 8 bases. Per the germline V gene, CDR1 is MNHEY and CDR2 is SVGAGI. The V and J ends lost 8 bases and 4 bases, in that order; junction bases with no gene match: 9. This CDR3 contains 15 residues. CDR3 in DNA: TGTGCCAGCTCCAACCCCGCGGGAGGCACCGGGGAGCTGTTTTTT. Translation gives CASSNPAGGTGELFF.

CDR3 nucleotide sequence: TGTGCCAGCAGTTTATCGAGCTCCTATAATTCACCCCTCCACTTT. Its protein product is CASSLSSSYNSPLHF. This rearrangement joins TRBV27 to TRBJ1-6; D is undetermined. CDR1 is MNHEY and CDR2 is SMNVEV in the germline V gene (reference sequence). Trimming cost V 0 bases and J 0 bases, with 3 bases left between them. There are 15 residues in the CDR3.

This clone has just one count. This chain connects TRBV18 to TRBJ1-4; a weak D match, TRBD1 (6 bases). Trimming removed 2 bases at V and 8 bases at J, with 9 bases between. CDR3 size: 13 residues. Germline lookup yields CDR1 KGHSH and CDR2 LQKENI. CDR3 loop: CASSPWQGEKLFF. The CDR3 DNA reads TGTGCCAGCTCACCATGGCAGGGGGAAAAACTGTTTTTT.

The chain carries TRBV28 and TRBJ2-5; 7 positions agree with TRBD2. The CDR3 has 13 residues. The germline CDR1 and CDR2 sequences are MDHEN and SYDVKM. After removal of 8 bases from V and 2 bases from J, the junction contained 5 bases not matched to a gene. The CDR3 here is CASRVGGQETQYF. CDR3 nucleotide sequence: TGTGCCAGCCGAGTGGGGGGGCAAGAGACCCAGTACTTC.

V is TRBV3-1 (or the pseudogene TRBV3-2) and J is TRBJ1-1; D might be TRBD1 (5 bases). The CDR3 length is 15 residues. CDR1 LGHDT and CDR2 YNNKEL come from the germline V gene (reference sequence). Between the trimmed V and J ends, which lost 5 bases and 7 bases, there was a span of 20 bases. CDR3 region: CASSDRRQIRFEAFF. Written as DNA, the CDR3 is TGTGCCAGCAGCGACCGGAGACAGATACGATTTGAAGCTTTCTTT.

V and J are TRBV27 and TRBJ1-2, with D possibly matching TRBD1 (5 bases). CDR1 is MNHEY, CDR2 SMNVEV, per germline (reference sequence). The V gene lost 5 bases and the J gene lost 0 bases, with 10 bases spanning the gap. The CDR3 is 14 amino acids. CDR3 DNA: TGTGCCAGCAGTAGGGGAGGTTCTAACTATGGCTACACCTTC. Residues: CASSRGGSNYGYTF.

The chain employs TRBV5-1 and TRBJ2-5, with 7 bases identical to TRBD1. V lost 8 bases, J lost 5 bases, and 12 bases stayed unmatched. CDR3 length: 14 residues. Germline V gene data show CDR1 as SGHRS and CDR2 as YFSETQ. The CDR3, as DNA: TGCGCCAGTCGATCTGACAGGGCCTCGGAGACCCAGTACTTC. Protein product: CASRSDRASETQYF.

The chain employs TRBV7-2 and TRBJ2-3; D might be TRBD1 (5 bases). This CDR3 is 14 amino acids long. CDR1 and CDR2 from the germline V gene are SGHTA and FQGNSA. V lost 4 bases and J 3 bases, leaving 11 bases between the germline ends. DNA for the CDR3: TGTGCCAGCAGCTCAGGGTTGCGAACAGATACGCAGTATTTT. This translates into CASSSGLRTDTQYF. The full variable domain, in which reference TRBV7-2 and TRBJ2-3 provide the parts outside the CDR3, is GAGVSQSPSNKVTEKGKDVELRCDPISGHTALYWYRQSLGQGLEFLIYFQGNSAPDKSGLPSDRFSAERTGGSVSTLTIQRTQQEDSAVYLCASSSGLRTDTQYFGPGTRLTVL.

This clone was found once. V gene TRBV5-1 combines with J gene TRBJ1-1, with a weak D call TRBD1 (5 bases). This CDR3 spans 15 amino acids. The germline gives CDR1 SGHRS, CDR2 YFSETQ. V was shortened by 2 bases and J by 1 base, with 12 bases between the two germline ends. CDR3 region: CASSFMTDPNTEAFF. In nucleotides, the CDR3 is TGCGCCAGCAGCTTCATGACAGATCCGAACACTGAAGCTTTCTTT.

The chain joins TRBV29-1 to TRBJ1-2; 11 positions match TRBD1. Trimming at V came to 4 bases and at J to 8 bases, leaving 6 bases not matched to a gene. Germline V CDR1 and CDR2: SQVTM, ANQGSEA. The CDR3 is made up of 13 amino acids. CDR3 DNA sequence: TGCAGCGTTGGGACAGGGGGCGAGCGAGGCTACACCTTC. The encoded protein is CSVGTGGERGYTF.

The chain joins TRBV4-3 to TRBJ2-2; tentative D call: TRBD2 (6 bases). This CDR3 contains 18 residues. The V end lost 5 bases, the J end lost 0 bases, and 19 bases lay between the germline ends. Germline V gives CDR1 LGHNA, CDR2 YSLEER. The CDR3, as DNA: TGCGCCAGCAGCGCGCGGGACCCTTTCGCCCCGAACACCGGGGAGCTGTTTTTT. Translated, it gives CASSARDPFAPNTGELFF.

This chain links TRBV3-1 (or the pseudogene TRBV3-2) with TRBJ1-3; D ambiguous. Per the germline V gene, CDR1 is LGHDT and CDR2 is YNNKEL (reference sequence). The germline V and J ends were trimmed by 0 bases and 0 bases, with 6 bases remaining between them. This CDR3 comprises 15 residues. CDR3 in DNA: TGTGCCAGCAGCCAAGATACCGGCTCTGGAAACACCATATATTTT. This codes for CASSQDTGSGNTIYF.

The chain has TRBV7-8 and TRBJ1-1; the D gene is possibly TRBD1 (6 bases). V was pared by 0 bases and J by 1 base, with 18 bases between. The germline V gene encodes CDR1 SGHVS and CDR2 FQNEAQ. This CDR3 is 18 amino acids long. Written as DNA, the CDR3 is TGTGCCAGCAGCTTAGCGAGGGGGGGACTCATAGGGAACACTGAAGCTTTCTTT. Translated, it gives CASSLARGGLIGNTEAFF.

The J gene is TRBJ2-5, the V gene TRBV7-2; D may be TRBD2 (6 bases). V lost 5 bases to trimming and J lost 2 bases, with 12 bases between them. The CDR3 contains 14 residues. Germline CDR1 is SGHTA and CDR2 is FQGNSA. CDR3 amino acids: CASSLSGGQETQYF. CDR3 DNA sequence: TGTGCCAGCAGCCTTAGCGGAGGACAAGAGACCCAGTACTTC.